This T cell receptor beta chain was captured by sequencing in a study of CDR3 diversity in severe acne. Each CDR3 protein gets one entry after TCRdb re-called the PCR reads with MiXCR. Seen here are some 90,000 distinct CDR3 sequences, 45% to 55% observed once, and the top ten hold roughly a tenth. CDR3 size: 13 residues. Trimming left V 5 bases short and J 6 bases short, with 17 bases between. Germline assignment: CDR1 SQVTM and CDR2 ANQGSEA. Sequencing was carried out using blood. The origin of this receptor is a male donor in good health, serving as a control. The V gene is TRBV29-1, the J gene TRBJ2-7; D possibly matches TRBD1 or TRBD2 (5 bases each). Written as DNA, the CDR3 is TGCAGCGTTAGAGGGGTTCACATAGGCGAGCAGTACTTC. It is translated as CSVRGVHIGEQYF.